What follows describes a single T cell receptor (beta chain). Its antigen is still unknown. V trimming: 5 bases; J trimming: 4 bases; junction bases outside the gene matches: 9. There are 16 residues in the CDR3. Germline CDR1 reads MNHEY; CDR2 reads SMNVEV (reference sequence). Ahead of sequencing, the ViraFEST assay grew antigen-specific CD4+ T cells using viral peptide pools. Having been cultured for 9 to 11 days, the cells underwent CD4+ T cell isolation. This table comes from immunoSEQ multiplex PCR, and its TCRdb copy is limited to in-frame clones, with some not included. This table holds tens of thousands of clones, around 70% found once. The entry originates in a study of vaccination effects on CD4 cells after COVID-19. Study-level results: There was only 1 of 255 vaccine-induced clones in healthy vaccinees that cross-reacted with common cold coronaviruses. The study found marked clonal contraction of infection- and vaccine-induced clones late after vaccination.

The clonotype originates from a human donor who received a COVID-19 vaccine. This sequence joins TRBV27 and TRBJ2-1, with 9 bases identical to TRBD2. The sample in question was CD4+ T cells from PBMCs cultured with HCoV-229E spike peptides, obtained before COVID-19 vaccination. The CDR3 DNA sequence: TGTGCCAGCAGTACTAAGCGGGGGGCGCGATACAATGAGCAGTTCTTC. Its protein is CASSTKRGARYNEQFF.